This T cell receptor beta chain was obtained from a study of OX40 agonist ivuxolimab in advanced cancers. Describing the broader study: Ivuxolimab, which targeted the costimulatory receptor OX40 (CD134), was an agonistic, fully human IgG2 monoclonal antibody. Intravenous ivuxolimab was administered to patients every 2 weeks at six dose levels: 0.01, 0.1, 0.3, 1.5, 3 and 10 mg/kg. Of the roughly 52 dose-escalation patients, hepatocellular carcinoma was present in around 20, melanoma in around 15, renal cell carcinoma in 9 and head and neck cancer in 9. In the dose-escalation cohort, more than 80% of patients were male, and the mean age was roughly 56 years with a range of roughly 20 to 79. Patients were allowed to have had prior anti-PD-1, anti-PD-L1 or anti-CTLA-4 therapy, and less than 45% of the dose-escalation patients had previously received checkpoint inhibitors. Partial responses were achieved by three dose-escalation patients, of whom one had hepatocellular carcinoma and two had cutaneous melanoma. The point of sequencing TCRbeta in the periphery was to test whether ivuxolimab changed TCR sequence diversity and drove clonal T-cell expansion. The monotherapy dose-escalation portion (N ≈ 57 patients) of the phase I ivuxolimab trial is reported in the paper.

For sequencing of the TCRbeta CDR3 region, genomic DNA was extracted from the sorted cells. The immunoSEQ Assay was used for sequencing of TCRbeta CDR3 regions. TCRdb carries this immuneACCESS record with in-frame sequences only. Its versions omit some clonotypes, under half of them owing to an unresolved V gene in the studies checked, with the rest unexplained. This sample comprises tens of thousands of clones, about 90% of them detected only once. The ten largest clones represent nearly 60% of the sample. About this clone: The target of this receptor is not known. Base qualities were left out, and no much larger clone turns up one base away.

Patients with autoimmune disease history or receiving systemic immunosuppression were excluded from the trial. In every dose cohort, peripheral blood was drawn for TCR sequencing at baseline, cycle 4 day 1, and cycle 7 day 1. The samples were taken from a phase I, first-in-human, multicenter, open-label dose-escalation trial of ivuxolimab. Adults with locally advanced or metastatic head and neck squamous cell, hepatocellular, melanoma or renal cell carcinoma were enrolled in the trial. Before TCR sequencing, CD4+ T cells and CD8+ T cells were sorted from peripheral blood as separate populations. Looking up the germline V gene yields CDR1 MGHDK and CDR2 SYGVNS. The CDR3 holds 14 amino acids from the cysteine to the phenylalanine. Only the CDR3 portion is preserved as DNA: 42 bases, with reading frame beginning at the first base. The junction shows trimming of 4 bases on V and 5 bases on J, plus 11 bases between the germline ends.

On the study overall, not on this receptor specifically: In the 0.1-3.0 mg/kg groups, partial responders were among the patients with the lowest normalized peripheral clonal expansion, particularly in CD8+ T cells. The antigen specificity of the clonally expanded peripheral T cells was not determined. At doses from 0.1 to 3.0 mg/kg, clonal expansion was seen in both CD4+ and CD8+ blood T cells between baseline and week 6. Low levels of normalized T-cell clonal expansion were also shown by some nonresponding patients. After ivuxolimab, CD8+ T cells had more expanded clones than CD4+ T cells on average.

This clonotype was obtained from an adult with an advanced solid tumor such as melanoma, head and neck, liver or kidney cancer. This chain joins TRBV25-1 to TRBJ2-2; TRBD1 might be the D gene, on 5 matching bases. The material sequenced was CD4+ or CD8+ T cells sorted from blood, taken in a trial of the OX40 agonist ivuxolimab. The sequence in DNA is TGTGCCAGCAGTGGCGGACATGAGACCGGGGAGCTGTTTTTT. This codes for CASSGGHETGELFF.